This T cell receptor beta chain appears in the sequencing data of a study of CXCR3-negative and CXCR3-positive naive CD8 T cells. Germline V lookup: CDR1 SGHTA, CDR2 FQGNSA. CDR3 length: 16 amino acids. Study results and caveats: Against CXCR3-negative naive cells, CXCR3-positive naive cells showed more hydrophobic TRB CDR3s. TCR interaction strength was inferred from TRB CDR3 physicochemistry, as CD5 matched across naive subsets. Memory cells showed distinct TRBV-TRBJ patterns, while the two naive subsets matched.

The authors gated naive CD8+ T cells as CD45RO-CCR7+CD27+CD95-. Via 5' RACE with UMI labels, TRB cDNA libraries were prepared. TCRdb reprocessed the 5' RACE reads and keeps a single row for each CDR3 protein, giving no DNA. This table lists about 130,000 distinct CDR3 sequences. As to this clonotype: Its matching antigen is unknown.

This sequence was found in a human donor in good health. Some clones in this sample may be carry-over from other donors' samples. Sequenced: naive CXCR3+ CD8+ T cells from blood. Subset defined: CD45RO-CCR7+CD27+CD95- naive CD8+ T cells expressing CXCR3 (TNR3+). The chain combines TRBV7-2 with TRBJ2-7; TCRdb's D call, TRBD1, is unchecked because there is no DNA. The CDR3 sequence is CASSLPGAGGSYEQYF.